What follows is one T cell receptor (beta chain) and its context. No antigen is known for it. The data originate from a study of cytomegalovirus exposure and HLA in healthy donors. This CDR3 has 12 residues. V dropped 4 bases and J dropped 5 bases, with 6 bases sitting between them. In germline, CDR1 is MDHEN, CDR2 SYDVKM. Use of 60 Vbeta and 13 Jbeta primers characterized the PCR. The assay was immunoSEQ multiplex PCR, and TCRdb's table has in-frame clones only and misses some. The table includes about 120,000 clones, about 63% detected once. General study points: A later analysis associated under 20,000 TCR beta sequences with HLA alleles at a 0.05 false discovery rate. Follow-up analysis seemed to connect common viral pathogens with several of the most significant clusters identified. The majority of TCR sequences were rare, yet some public TCRs appeared in many donors.

This clonotype was obtained from a man under 40 in good health and CMV-seropositive. Sequencing was performed on PBMCs. The J gene is TRBJ2-1, the V gene TRBV28, with D maybe TRBD2 (5 bases). CDR3 sequence (DNA): TGTGCCAGCAGTTCCGGGAACAATGAGCAGTTCTTC. Translating it yields CASSSGNNEQFF.